The sequence of this T cell receptor beta chain was determined in a study of early T cells in non-severe SARS-CoV-2 infection. The wider study: Chains were unpaired, as sequencing was done on bulk RNA from unsorted whole blood.

This clonotype was observed a few times. Each CDR3 protein is one row after TCRdb ran MiXCR on the 5' RACE reads. The sample contains 56,000 or so distinct CDR3 sequences, about 15% of which appear only once. Germline CDR1 is SGHRS and CDR2 is YFSETQ. Between the trimmed V and J ends, which lost 6 bases and 1 base, there was a span of 19 bases. The CDR3 extends over 16 amino acids. This chain connects TRBV5-1 to TRBJ1-1; tentatively, D is TRBD1 (6 bases). The sample was whole blood, taken at baseline. The TCR originated in an adult who was a healthcare worker with PCR-confirmed SARS-CoV-2 infection or an uninfected control (not recorded which). CDR3 in DNA: TGCGCCAGCACCCTCTTGGACAGCCCAAAGAACACTGAAGCTTTCTTT. Protein sequence: CASTLLDSPKNTEAFF. Looking up the rest from reference TRBV5-1 and TRBJ1-1 gives the full variable domain: KAGVTQTPRYLIKTRGQQVTLSCSPISGHRSVSWYQQTPGQGLQFLFEYFSETQRNKGNFPGRFSGRQFSNSRSEMNVSTLELGDSALYLCASTLLDSPKNTEAFFGQGTRLTVV.